This TCR beta chain was recovered during a study of read filtering for tumor transcriptome and immune sequencing. About the study: RNA-seq yielded only about 75 to 1273 TCR reads, IR-seq about 4.05 to 11 million.

Regarding the study as a whole: About 81.9% of IR-seq clonotypes had one read, totaling around 3.3% of reads; RNA-seq: roughly 76% and 46%.

The length of the CDR3 is 14 residues. The germline CDR1 and CDR2 sequences are LNHDA and SQIVND (reference sequence). This clonotype was picked up many times. Its antigen is as yet unknown. The junction does not match germline at one end; this may be a read error. The library was built from roughly 400 ng RNA with molecular barcoded adaptors for alpha/delta and beta/gamma chains. Using its own MiXCR run on the reads, TCRdb lists one record per CDR3 protein. The repertoire includes 40,000 or so distinct CDR3 sequences, roughly an eighth of them detected once, and approximately 7% sits in the top ten. The TCR sequence derives from a donor over 35 with multiple myeloma. The sequenced sample consisted of a population of CD138-negative cells sorted from bone marrow. V and J are TRBV19 and TRBJ2-3, with a weak D call TRBD2 (5 bases). The DNA of the CDR3 is TGTGTCAGTAGTATAATGGGAGAAACAGATACGCAGTATTTT. Protein: CVSSIMGETDTQYF.